A selection of T cell receptor beta chains follows, all from one sample in a study of brain metastases from non-small cell lung cancer. The table came from immunoSEQ multiplex PCR; TCRdb's copy has only in-frame clones and leaves some out. The sample lists a few thousand clones; around 81% were seen once. Material for sequencing was tissue from a brain metastasis. These TCRs come from a donor aged 40 or older with non-small cell lung cancer. Both conserved end residues are part of each CDR3. The order of the fields is J gene, clone size, V gene, D gene, CDR3 DNA, CDR3 protein. A D gene is named only where the DNA matches it firmly. Size tells how often a clone was seen (once, few, many) or the class of an expanded clone, and some rows leave it out.

>TRBJ1-4|NA|TRBV7-9|NA
TGTGCCAGCACCATGTATGAAAAACTGTTTTTT
CASTMYEKLFF
>TRBJ2-2|NA|TRBV7-3|NA
TGTGCCAGCGCGAGAGACCGAGGCACCGGGGAGCTGTTTTTT
CASARDRGTGELFF
>TRBJ1-2|few|TRBV6-5|NA
TGTGCCAGCAACTCAGATCCATATGGCTACACCTTC
CASNSDPYGYTF
>TRBJ2-2|NA|TRBV28|NA
TGTGCCAGCGAACTTGACAGAGCGACCGGGGAGCTGTTTTTT
CASELDRATGELFF
>TRBJ2-1|once|TRBV7-9|TRBD2
TGTGCCAGCACTAGGACTAGCGGTGACAATGAGCAGTTCTTC
CASTRTSGDNEQFF
>TRBJ2-2|NA|TRBV19|TRBD2
TGTGCCAGTAGTATGGTGAGCGGGAGGGCCGCCGGGGAGCTGTTTTTT
CASSMVSGRAAGELFF
>TRBJ2-2|large|TRBV27|NA
TGTGCCAGCCAGTTCAGCAGTAACCCCGGGGAGCTGTTTTTT
CASQFSSNPGELFF
>TRBJ2-5|large|TRBV28|NA
TGTGCCAGCAGTTTAGGGCAGGGGGGGACCCAGTACTTC
CASSLGQGGTQYF
>TRBJ2-1|NA|TRBV5-6|TRBD2
TGTGCCAGCAGCTTGGATAGCGGGGAGGTATACAATGAGCAGTTCTTC
CASSLDSGEVYNEQFF
>TRBJ2-5|NA|TRBV19|NA
TGTGCCAGTAGTCCTAGCATCCTCAAAGAGACTCAGTACTTC
CASSPSILKETQYF
>TRBJ1-5|NA|TRBV28|NA
TGTGCCAGCAGCTCGGACGATAATAGCAATCAGCCCCAGCATTTT
CASSSDDNSNQPQHF
>TRBJ1-5|NA|TRBV5-6|TRBD1
TGTGCCAGCAGCGTCGGACAGGGACTTCAGCCCCAGCATTTT
CASSVGQGLQPQHF
>TRBJ2-5|NA|TRBV7-9|TRBD2
TGTGCCAGCGGCTTAGGTAGCGGGACCAAAGAGACCCAGTACTTC
CASGLGSGTKETQYF
>TRBJ1-5|NA|TRBV28|NA
TGTGCCAGCATCGCTCGGACAGAGAGTGTGAATTTT
CASIARTESVNF
>TRBJ2-7|NA|TRBV5-4|TRBD1
TGTGCCAGCAGCAGGGACAGGGGCTACGAGCAGTACTTC
CASSRDRGYEQYF
>TRBJ1-1|few|TRBV28|NA
TGTGCCAGCAGTTTTGGGACGGAGGGAACTGAAGCTTTCTTT
CASSFGTEGTEAFF
>TRBJ1-1|NA|TRBV3-1/TRBV3-2|NA
TGTGCCAGCAGCCAAGTCACCGGACGAGGGACTGAAGCTTTCTTT
CASSQVTGRGTEAFF
>TRBJ2-2|NA|TRBV3-1/TRBV3-2|NA
TGTGCCAGCAGCCCGGACGGAGACACCGGGGAGCTGTTTTTT
CASSPDGDTGELFF
>TRBJ2-3|NA|TRBV7-2|NA
TGTGCCAGCAGCCCTGACTCGCTGGGCACAGATACGCAGTATTTT
CASSPDSLGTDTQYF
>TRBJ2-7|few|TRBV5-1|NA
TGCGCCAGCAGCTTGGACAGGGCACAGCAGTACTTC
CASSLDRAQQYF
>TRBJ1-2|NA|TRBV7-8|NA
TGTGCCAGCAGCTTAGCGGAGGGTGTCTATGGCTACACCTTC
CASSLAEGVYGYTF
>TRBJ2-3|few|TRBV7-3|NA
TGTGCCAGCAGCCTCTCCCCCGGGGCCACAGATACGCAGTATTTT
CASSLSPGATDTQYF
>TRBJ2-1|NA|TRBV11-2|TRBD1
TGTGCCAGCAGCCTCGGGACAGGGGCCTCCTACAATGAGCAGTTCTTC
CASSLGTGASYNEQFF
>TRBJ2-1|once|TRBV11-1|NA
TGTGCCAGCAGATTAGTAGGGGCGGGAGAGCAGTTCTTC
CASRLVGAGEQFF
>TRBJ1-6|NA|TRBV5-1|NA
TGCGCCAGCAGCACCGGGGACAATTCACCCCTCCACTTT
CASSTGDNSPLHF
>TRBJ1-6|NA|TRBV11-2|TRBD1
TGTGCCAGCAGCTTGGGACAGCCCCTTGAGCCAAATTCACCCCTCCACTTT
CASSLGQPLEPNSPLHF
>TRBJ2-4|NA|TRBV18|NA
TGTGCCAGCTCACCAGACGCGGAGATAGGACACATTCAGTACTTC
CASSPDAEIGHIQYF
>TRBJ2-1|NA|TRBV7-2|TRBD2
TGTGCCAGCAGCTATTTAGCGGGAAGCTCCTACAATGAGCAGTTCTTC
CASSYLAGSSYNEQFF
>TRBJ2-3|few|TRBV7-6|TRBD2
TGTGCCAGCAGCTCGATAGCGGGAAGTAGCACAGATACGCAGTATTTT
CASSSIAGSSTDTQYF
>TRBJ1-6|NA|TRBV7-8|NA
TGTGCCAGCAGCTTAGAAGAGGGATATTCACCCCTCCACTTT
CASSLEEGYSPLHF
>TRBJ2-4|NA|TRBV19|NA
TGTGCCACGCGGGGACCGTCCAAAAACATTCAGTACTTC
CATRGPSKNIQYF
>TRBJ2-2|few|TRBV28|TRBD1
TGTGCCAGCAGTTCTACAGGGGGCACCGGGGAGCTGTTTTTT
CASSSTGGTGELFF
>TRBJ2-5|NA|TRBV2|TRBD1
TGTGCCAGCAGACAGGACAGGGCAGAGACCCAGTACTTC
CASRQDRAETQYF
>TRBJ1-1|few|TRBV7-6|TRBD1
TGTGCCAGCAGCGCTGGACAGGGTCTTGAAGCTTTCTTT
CASSAGQGLEAFF
>TRBJ2-7|few|TRBV28|TRBD1
TGTGCCAGCAGGCTCCCGGGACAGGGTTACGAGCAGTACTTC
CASRLPGQGYEQYF
>TRBJ1-1|NA|TRBV6-6|NA
TGTGCCAGCAGCTCCTTGCGGGGTGGGGCTTTCTTT
CASSSLRGGAFF
>TRBJ2-7|NA|TRBV27|NA
TGTGCCAGCAGCCCCGGAGACCTGAGGCAGTACTTC
CASSPGDLRQYF